Below are 16 T cell receptor beta chains sequenced from a single sample in a study of cytomegalovirus exposure and HLA in healthy donors. In the PCR, 60 Vbeta and 13 Jbeta primers were used. TCRdb's table, derived via immunoSEQ multiplex PCR, lists solely in-frame clones and lacks some. This sample has some 130,000 clones, with 79% found just once. The sample consisted of PBMCs. The receptors here all came from a man aged 40-50 years in good health and CMV-seropositive.

The chain carries TRBV18 and TRBJ2-7; 7 positions agree with TRBD1. The CDR3 runs to 14 residues. CDR1 KGHSH and CDR2 LQKENI come from the germline V gene. The ends lost 6 bases at V and 2 bases at J; junction bases unmatched: 7. As DNA, the CDR3 is TGTGCCAGCTCTCCCTTAGGGGGCCCCTACGAGCAGTACTTC. It codes for CASSPLGGPYEQYF. The full variable domain, in which reference TRBV18 and TRBJ2-7 provide the parts outside the CDR3, is NAGVMQNPRHLVRRRGQEARLRCSPMKGHSHVYWYRQLPEEGLKFMVYLQKENIIDESGMPKERFSAEFPKEGPSILRIQQVVRGDSAAYFCASSPLGGPYEQYFGPGTRLTVT.

In this sample, this clone turned up a few times. The V call is TRBV2, the J call TRBJ2-7; D ambiguous. Germline loops: CDR1 SNHLY, CDR2 FYNNEI. The CDR3 has 10 residues. V gave up 4 bases and J gave up 9 bases, with 7 bases separating them. The DNA of the CDR3 is TGTGCCAGCAGTGTTGAGCGGCAGTACTTC. Protein sequence: CASSVERQYF.

This sequence joins TRBV6-4 and TRBJ2-7; D gene unclear. V lost 9 bases, J lost 0 bases, and 18 bases lay in between. CDR3 length: 15 residues. Germline values: CDR1 MRHNA, CDR2 SNTAGT. CDR3 amino acids: CASRRRDHSSYEQYF. CDR3 nucleotides: TGTGCCAGTCGAAGAAGAGATCACAGCTCCTACGAGCAGTACTTC.

CDR3 nucleotide sequence: TGTGCCAGCACCTTACCTCGGACTGAAGCTTTCTTT. This gives the protein CASTLPRTEAFF. This chain links TRBV28 with TRBJ1-1; D gene ambiguous. The CDR3 is 12 amino acids. Trimming pared 7 bases from V and 5 bases from J, leaving 11 bases between. Germline CDR1 is MDHEN and CDR2 is SYDVKM.

The chain employs TRBV14 and TRBJ2-7; TRBD1 agrees at 8 bases. Germline assignment: CDR1 SGHDN and CDR2 FVKESK. Trimming took 3 bases from V and 3 from J; bases not matched to a gene: 7. The CDR3 runs 15 residues. The CDR3 DNA reads as TGTGCCAGCAGCCAGCGGGGACAGGCTAACTACGAGCAGTACTTC. Translated: CASSQRGQANYEQYF.

The chain carries TRBV2 and TRBJ1-3; 10 bases agree with TRBD1. Germline trimming cut 4 bases from V and 0 bases from J; bases unmatched to any gene: 0. The CDR3 is 15 residues long. Germline V lookup: CDR1 SNHLY, CDR2 FYNNEI. CDR3 DNA sequence: TGTGCCAGCAGTGGGGACAGGGGCTCTGGAAACACCATATATTTT. This sequence encodes CASSGDRGSGNTIYF.

This chain connects TRBV6-5 to TRBJ1-1; no firm D call. Germline CDR1 and CDR2: MNHEY and SVGAGI. This CDR3 is built from 14 residues. Deletions cut 7 bases from V and 2 bases from J, with 14 bases between. The CDR3 coding sequence is TGTGCCAGCAAAAAAATCGCGGCCAACACTGAAGCTTTCTTT. It is translated as CASKKIAANTEAFF.

The CDR3 here is CASSEFGVRQGRRNEQFF. The CDR3, as DNA: TGCGCCAGCAGTGAATTCGGGGTTCGACAGGGAAGGAGGAATGAGCAGTTCTTC. The V and J genes are TRBV10-1 and TRBJ2-1; 7 nucleotides agree with TRBD1. The ends lost 3 bases at V and 7 bases at J; junction bases unmatched: 18. Germline-derived CDR1 and CDR2 are WNHNN and SYGVQD (reference sequence). The CDR3 contains 18 residues.

The chain recombines TRBV12-5 with TRBJ2-1; D possibly corresponds to TRBD2 (7 bases). CDR3 length: 14 amino acids. Germline V gene lookup returns CDR1 LGHNT and CDR2 FRNRAP. V lost 6 bases, J lost 7 bases, and 16 bases lay in between. The CDR3 spells CASGWGGAQNEQFF. The DNA of the CDR3 is TGTGCTAGTGGCTGGGGGGGGGCCCAGAATGAGCAGTTCTTC.

The chain is built from TRBV30 and TRBJ1-5; D is unresolved. Germline CDR1 reads GTSNPN; CDR2 reads SVGIG (reference sequence). This CDR3 comprises 14 residues. Deletions cut 1 base from V and 3 bases from J, with 10 bases between. The CDR3 is CAWSERFSNQPQHF. For the CDR3, the DNA is TGTGCCTGGAGTGAGCGATTTTCCAATCAGCCCCAGCATTTT.

This clone was observed a handful of times. This chain joins TRBV29-1 and TRBJ1-1, with a possible D match to TRBD1 (6 bases). The CDR3 is made up of 15 amino acids. The V and J ends lost 6 bases and 0 bases respectively, with 17 bases between them. CDR1 is SQVTM, CDR2 ANQGSEA, per germline. In nucleotides, the CDR3 is TGCAGCGTGGGCAGGGGATGGGGCATGAACACTGAAGCTTTCTTT. Protein: CSVGRGWGMNTEAFF.

J is TRBJ1-3 and V is TRBV6-5; tentative D call: TRBD1 (5 bases). With 5 bases removed from V and 4 bases from J, the gap between germline ends came to 12 bases. The CDR3 covers 14 residues. From germline, CDR1 is MNHEY and CDR2 SVGAGI. The CDR3 sequence: CASSRGGGGNTIYF. As DNA, the CDR3 is TGTGCCAGCAGTCGGGGGGGTGGAGGAAACACCATATATTTT.

J is TRBJ2-7 and V is TRBV5-6, with D maybe TRBD1 (5 bases). Germline CDR1 is SGHDT and CDR2 is YYEEEE. The length of the CDR3 is 13 residues. V lost 2 bases, J lost 2 bases, and 8 bases lay in between. The DNA of the CDR3 is TGTGCCAGCAGCTTTGCGACAGCCTACGAGCAGTACTTC. This gives the protein CASSFATAYEQYF.

This chain uses TRBV6-4 with TRBJ2-3, with TRBD1 matching 8 bases. With 5 bases clipped from V and 7 bases from J, the junction kept 8 bases outside the gene matches. This CDR3 region has 14 residues. Germline loops: CDR1 MRHNA, CDR2 SNTAGT. The CDR3 is CASSSDRGQYTQYF. CDR3 coding DNA: TGTGCCAGCAGTTCCGACAGGGGCCAGTATACGCAGTATTTT.

The J gene is TRBJ2-1, the V gene TRBV6-4; 10 nucleotides align to TRBD2. This CDR3 is 14 amino acids long. Germline CDR1 is MRHNA and CDR2 is SNTAGT. Unmatched junction bases numbered 2, after V lost 2 bases and J lost 7 bases. CDR3 in amino acids: CASSDEREGNEQFF. The DNA of the CDR3 is TGTGCCAGCAGTGACGAGCGGGAGGGGAATGAGCAGTTCTTC.

V is TRBV27 and J is TRBJ1-5; tentatively, D is TRBD1 (5 bases). CDR3 size: 13 residues. Trimming left V 5 bases short and J 6 bases short, with 11 bases between. The germline V gene has CDR1 MNHEY and CDR2 SMNVEV (reference sequence). The CDR3 DNA is TGTGCCAGCAGTCACAGGTTTTCTCAGCCCCAGCATTTT. Translated: CASSHRFSQPQHF.